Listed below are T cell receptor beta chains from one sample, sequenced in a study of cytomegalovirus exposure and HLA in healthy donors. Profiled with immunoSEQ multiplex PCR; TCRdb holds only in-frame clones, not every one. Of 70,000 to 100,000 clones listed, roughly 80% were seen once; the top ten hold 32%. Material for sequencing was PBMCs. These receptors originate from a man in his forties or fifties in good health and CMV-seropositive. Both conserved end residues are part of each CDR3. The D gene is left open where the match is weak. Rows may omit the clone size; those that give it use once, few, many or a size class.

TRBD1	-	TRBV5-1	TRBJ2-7	CASSLGDSGYEQYF	TGCGCCAGCAGCTTAGGGGACAGTGGCTACGAGCAGTACTTC
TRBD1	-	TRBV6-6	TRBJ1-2	CASSPQGALYGYTF	TGTGCCAGCAGTCCCCAGGGGGCCCTCTATGGCTACACCTTC
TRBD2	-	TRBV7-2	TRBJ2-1	CASSRTSGRPYNEQFF	TGTGCCAGCAGCCGGACTAGCGGGAGGCCCTACAATGAGCAGTTCTTC
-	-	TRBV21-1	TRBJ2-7	CASSNLSGRCTYEQYF	TGTGCCAGCAGCAATCTAAGCGGGAGATGTACCTACGAGCAGTACTTC
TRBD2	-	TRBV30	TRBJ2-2	CAWKGAGRASGTGELFF	TGTGCCTGGAAGGGCGCCGGGAGGGCCTCTGGCACCGGGGAGCTGTTTTTT
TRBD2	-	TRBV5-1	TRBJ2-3	CASSLGGLAGGGDTQYF	TGCGCCAGCAGCTTGGGGGGACTAGCCGGAGGAGGGGATACGCAGTATTTT
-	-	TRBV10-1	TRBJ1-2	CASSAQAGYGYTF	TGCGCCAGCAGTGCCCAGGCGGGCTATGGCTACACCTTC
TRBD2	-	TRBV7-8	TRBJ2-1	CASSSPGLAEDNEQFF	TGTGCCAGCAGCTCTCCGGGACTAGCGGAAGACAATGAGCAGTTCTTC
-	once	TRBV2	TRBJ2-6	CASSERTINGLTF	TGTGCCAGCAGTGAACGGACTATCAACGGCCTGACTTTC
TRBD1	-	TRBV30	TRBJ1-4	CAWSRGQHEKLFF	TGTGCCTGGAGTAGGGGACAGCATGAAAAACTGTTTTTT
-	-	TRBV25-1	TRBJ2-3	CASSEFSLTDTQYF	TGTGCCAGCAGTGAATTTAGTCTCACGGATACGCAGTATTTT
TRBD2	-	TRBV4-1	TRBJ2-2	CASSQGLAGVRTGELFF	TGCGCCAGCAGCCAGGGACTAGCGGGAGTTCGTACCGGGGAGCTGTTTTTT
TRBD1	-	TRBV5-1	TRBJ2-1	CASSLAGTGGINEQFF	TGCGCCAGCAGCTTGGCCGGGACAGGGGGCATCAATGAGCAGTTCTTC
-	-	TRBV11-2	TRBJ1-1	CASRGALNRRDTEAFF	TGTGCCAGCAGAGGTGCACTCAACCGCCGGGACACTGAAGCTTTCTTT
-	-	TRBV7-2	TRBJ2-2	CASSLAGGNTGELFF	TGTGCCAGCAGCTTAGCGGGAGGAAACACCGGGGAGCTGTTTTTT
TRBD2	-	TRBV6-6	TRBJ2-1	CASSLAGLGNEQFF	TGTGCCAGCAGTTTAGCGGGGCTGGGGAATGAGCAGTTCTTC
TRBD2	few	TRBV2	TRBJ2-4	CASSERAGVNIQYF	TGTGCCAGCAGTGAACGAGCGGGAGTGAACATTCAGTACTTC
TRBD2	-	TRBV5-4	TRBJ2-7	CASSLKREPYEQYF	TGTGCCAGCAGCTTGAAGCGGGAGCCCTACGAGCAGTACTTC
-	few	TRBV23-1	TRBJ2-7	CASSRPTSGSYEQYF	TGCGCCAGCAGTCGTCCTACCTCGGGTTCCTACGAGCAGTACTTC
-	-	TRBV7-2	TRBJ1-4	CASSRGQSATNEKLFF	TGCGCCAGCAGCCGAGGGCAGAGTGCAACTAATGAAAAACTGTTTTTT
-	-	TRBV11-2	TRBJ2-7	CASSLVRETYEQYF	TGTGCCAGCAGCTTAGTAAGGGAGACCTACGAGCAGTACTTC
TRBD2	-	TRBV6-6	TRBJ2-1	CASRLAGVYNEQFF	TGTGCCAGCAGGTTAGCGGGAGTCTACAATGAGCAGTTCTTC
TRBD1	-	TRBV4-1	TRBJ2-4	CASSQEFPGGIGQYF	TGCGCCAGCAGCCAAGAATTCCCAGGGGGCATCGGTCAGTACTTC
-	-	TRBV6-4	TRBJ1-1	CASSDFFLGRANTEAFF	TGTGCCAGCAGTGACTTCTTTTTGGGCAGGGCGAACACTGAAGCTTTCTTT
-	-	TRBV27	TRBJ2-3	CASSSREGDTQYF	TGTGCCAGCAGTTCCAGGGAAGGAGATACGCAGTATTTT
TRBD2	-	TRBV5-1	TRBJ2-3	CASSLEASGAASDTQYF	TGCGCCAGCAGCTTGGAGGCTAGCGGGGCGGCGTCAGATACGCAGTATTTT
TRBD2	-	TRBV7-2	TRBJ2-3	CASSLGAGSGGPTQYF	TGTGCCAGCAGCTTGGGAGCGGGTAGCGGGGGTCCTACGCAGTATTTT
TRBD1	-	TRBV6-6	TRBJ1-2	CASSYSTGGANYGYTF	TGTGCCAGCAGTTACTCAACAGGGGGCGCTAACTATGGCTACACCTTC